The text below deals with one T cell receptor beta chain. The antigen is not known. The sample comes from a study of cytomegalovirus exposure and HLA in healthy donors. V lost 1 base and J lost 8; bases outside the gene matches: 4. The CDR3 totals 14 residues. Germline lookup yields CDR1 MGHRA and CDR2 YSYEKL. A multiplex PCR was run with 60 Vbeta primers and 13 Jbeta primers. Sequenced by immunoSEQ multiplex PCR; TCRdb stores in-frame clones only, minus some. The sample holds 110,000 or so clones, 70% to 85% seen once. Whole-study results and caveats: Sequencing had likely introduced a cluster of highly shared sequence variants as an artifact. Researchers reported in a later analysis that a missense DCLRE1C variant was tied to TCR beta V- and J-gene trimming.

Sequenced input: PBMCs. The receptor was derived from a woman aged 18-29 years in good health and CMV-seronegative. V usage is TRBV4-1 and J usage is TRBJ1-2, with 10 bases identical to TRBD1. CDR3 DNA: TGCGCCAGCAGCCAAGTGGGGACAGGGGAAGGCTACACCTTC. It specifies CASSQVGTGEGYTF.